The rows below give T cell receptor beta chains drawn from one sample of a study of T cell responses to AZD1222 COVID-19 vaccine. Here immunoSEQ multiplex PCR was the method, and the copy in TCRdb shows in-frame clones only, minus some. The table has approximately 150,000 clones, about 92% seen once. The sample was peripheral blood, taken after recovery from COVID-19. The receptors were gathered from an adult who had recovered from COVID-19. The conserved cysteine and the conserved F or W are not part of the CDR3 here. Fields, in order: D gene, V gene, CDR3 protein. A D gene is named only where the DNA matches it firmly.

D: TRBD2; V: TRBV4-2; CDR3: ASSQESSRGLAGVVGELF
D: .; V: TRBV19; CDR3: ASSTHHIRDYDSGNTIY
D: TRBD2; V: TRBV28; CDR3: ASAEAVGFSGRWDEQF
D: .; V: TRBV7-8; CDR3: ASSSIGEPYGGYT
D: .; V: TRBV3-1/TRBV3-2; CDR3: ASSQDSRGNQPQH
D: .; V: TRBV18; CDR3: ASSPGQRTGELF
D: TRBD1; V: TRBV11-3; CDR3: ASSLGTGGDEAF
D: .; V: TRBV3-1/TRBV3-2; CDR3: ASSQDLVSYEQY
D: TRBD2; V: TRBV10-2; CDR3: ASSDFNSGGVETQY
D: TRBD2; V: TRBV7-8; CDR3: ASRRTSGRFNEQF
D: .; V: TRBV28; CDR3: ASRGGTEAF
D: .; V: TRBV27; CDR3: ASSSYTGAYEQY
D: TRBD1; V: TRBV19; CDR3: ASRQGTGWNQPQH
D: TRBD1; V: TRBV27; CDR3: ASSPYPGQGAMGYEQY
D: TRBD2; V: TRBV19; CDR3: ASSILAGGPYNEQF
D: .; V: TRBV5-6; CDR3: ASSLLSSTGELF
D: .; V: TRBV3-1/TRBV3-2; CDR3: ASSKGTYFQPQH
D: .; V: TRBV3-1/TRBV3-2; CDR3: ASSLSGAGNTIY
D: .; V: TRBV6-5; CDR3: AGVGATDTQY
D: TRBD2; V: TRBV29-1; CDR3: SVASSGGGLYEQY
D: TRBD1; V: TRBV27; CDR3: ASRDRVNSPLH
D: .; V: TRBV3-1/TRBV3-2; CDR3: ASGATFGEKLF
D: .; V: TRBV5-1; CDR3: ASSLELRQDEQF
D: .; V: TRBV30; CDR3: AWSRSVNTEAF
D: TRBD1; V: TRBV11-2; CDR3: ASSLAGTGGFYGYT
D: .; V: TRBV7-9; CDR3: ASSLGGVGTEAF
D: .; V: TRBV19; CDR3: ASSIRVSHQPQH